Following are 17 T cell receptor beta chains from one sample sequenced in a study of cytomegalovirus exposure and HLA in healthy donors. With 60 Vbeta and 13 Jbeta primers, the PCR was carried out. Generated by immunoSEQ multiplex PCR, the TCRdb table keeps only in-frame clones and is missing some. This sample contains fewer than 35,000 clones. The sequenced sample consisted of PBMCs. The receptor source for this set is a female donor in good health and CMV-seronegative.

The rearrangement links TRBV11-2 to TRBJ2-7; 8 bases map to TRBD1. CDR1 and CDR2 (germline): SGHAT, FQNNGV. The CDR3 runs to 16 residues. Unmatched junction bases numbered 13, after V lost 5 bases and J lost 4 bases. The CDR3 region has the DNA TGTGCCAGCAGCATAAACCCGGCAGGGGGCGGGTACGAGCAGTACTTC. This gives the protein CASSINPAGGGYEQYF.

The chain carries TRBV5-1 and TRBJ1-1, with D possibly matching TRBD1 (5 bases). The CDR3 has 14 residues. The germline V gene has CDR1 SGHRS and CDR2 YFSETQ. V lost 9 bases to trimming and J lost 1 base, with 16 bases between them. The CDR3 coding sequence is TGCGCCACCCTCGGAGACAGTAAGAACACTGAAGCTTTCTTT. Translating it yields CATLGDSKNTEAFF.

Concerning this clone: Other DNA sequences in this specimen translate into the identical CDR3. The genes are TRBV9 and TRBJ1-2; 10 positions agree with TRBD1. The CDR3 is made up of 14 amino acids. CDR1 and CDR2 from the germline V gene are SGDLS and YYNGEE. V was pared by 3 bases and J by 6 bases, with 5 bases of the junction left unmatched. The CDR3, as DNA: TGTGCCAGCAGCGCTTCCGGGACAGGGGATGGCTACACCTTC. This sequence encodes CASSASGTGDGYTF.

The gene calls are TRBV30 and TRBJ1-4; no clear D gene. CDR1 GTSNPN and CDR2 SVGIG come from the germline V gene (reference sequence). The CDR3 spans 16 residues. Trimming took 3 bases from V and 4 from J, leaving 18 bases between them. The DNA of the CDR3 is TGTGCCTGGAGCCCTACACACAGAGTCGGTAATGAAAAACTGTTTTTT. Its protein is CAWSPTHRVGNEKLFF.

The chain couples TRBV7-6 to TRBJ1-3; TRBD1 is a possible D gene (6 bases). Trimming cost V 7 bases and J 4 bases, with 20 bases left between them. Germline V CDR1 and CDR2: SGHVS, FNYEAQ. The CDR3 spans 16 residues. In DNA form, the CDR3 reads TGTGCCAGCATCCCGCGGGGGGGCGAGAGAGGAAACACCATATATTTT. It specifies CASIPRGGERGNTIYF.

The DNA of the CDR3 is TGTGCCAGCAGTTCCTCCACCCTAGGGGGAGATGATGGCTACACCTTC. Translation: CASSSSTLGGDDGYTF. The J gene is TRBJ1-2, the V gene TRBV6-5; D is possibly TRBD1 (6 bases). CDR3 length equals 16 residues. V dropped 4 bases and J dropped 6 bases, with 21 bases sitting between them. Per germline, CDR1 MNHEY and CDR2 SVGAGI.

The chain uses TRBV28 and TRBJ1-6; the match to TRBD1 covers 7 bases. The junction had 6 bases not matched to a gene; V was cut back by 6 bases and J by 7 bases. CDR3 length: 14 residues. The V gene's germline CDR1 is MDHEN and CDR2 SYDVKM. The chain's CDR3 is CASRRDRKNSPLHF. The CDR3, as DNA: TGTGCCAGCAGAAGGGACAGAAAAAATTCACCCCTCCACTTT.

This CDR3 reads CASSTGVAVEQFF. The CDR3 region has the DNA TGTGCCAGCAGCACAGGGGTAGCAGTTGAGCAGTTCTTC. The genes are TRBV13 and TRBJ2-1; 7 bases map to TRBD1. CDR3 size: 13 residues. V lost 5 bases to trimming and J lost 9 bases; unmatched junction nucleotides: 7. CDR1 is PRHDT and CDR2 is FYEKMQ in the germline V gene (reference sequence).

The J gene is TRBJ2-3, the V gene TRBV29-1; D is uncertain. The V end was cut by 8 bases, the J end by 3 bases, with 18 bases between. Germline V gives CDR1 SQVTM, CDR2 ANQGSEA. CDR3 size: 14 residues. The CDR3 sequence is CSILDSVLTDTQYF. CDR3 bases: TGCAGCATCCTAGACTCAGTCCTAACAGATACGCAGTATTTT.

The chain carries TRBV5-1 and TRBJ2-3; 7 bases map to TRBD2. CDR3 length equals 17 residues. J was trimmed by 3 bases and V by 4 bases; bases with no gene match: 14. Per the germline V gene, CDR1 is SGHRS and CDR2 is YFSETQ. The CDR3 region has the DNA TGCGCCAGCAGCCGGGAAAGTGTTGTACTAGCGACAGATACGCAGTATTTT. As protein: CASSRESVVLATDTQYF.

The chain links TRBV28 to TRBJ2-1, with D tentatively TRBD2 (5 bases). Trimming removed 9 bases from V and 5 bases from J, with 17 bases in between. Germline CDR1 reads MDHEN; CDR2 reads SYDVKM. There are 14 residues in the CDR3. CDR3: CASIASIFDNEQFF. As DNA, the CDR3 is TGTGCCAGTATAGCGTCTATCTTTGACAATGAGCAGTTCTTC.

V and J are TRBV9 and TRBJ2-3, with a weak D call TRBD2 (5 bases). V lost 4 bases and J lost 2, with 17 bases in between. Germline CDR1 SGDLS, CDR2 YYNGEE. The CDR3 contains 16 residues. The CDR3 DNA reads as TGTGCCAGCAGCTCGGAGGTGGACGGATCCACAGATACGCAGTATTTT. Its translation: CASSSEVDGSTDTQYF.

The chain carries TRBV6-6 and TRBJ1-3; D is uncertain. This CDR3 comprises 14 residues. The germline V gene has CDR1 MNHNY and CDR2 SVGAGI (reference sequence). Trimming shortened V by 2 bases and J by 0 bases, and 5 bases separated the two germline ends. CDR3 nucleotides: TGTGCCAGCAGTTACACCTACTCTGGAAACACCATATATTTT. Translating it yields CASSYTYSGNTIYF.

The chain joins TRBV6-6 to TRBJ2-3; the match to TRBD2 covers 7 bases. CDR3 length equals 15 residues. From germline, CDR1 is MNHNY and CDR2 SVGAGI (reference sequence). Unmatched junction bases numbered 3, after V lost 2 bases and J lost 1 base. CDR3 coding DNA: TGTGCCAGCAGTTACGAGGCGGGGGGCACAGATACGCAGTATTTT. Translated, it gives CASSYEAGGTDTQYF.

The chain employs TRBV30 and TRBJ1-1, with D uncertain. The V and J ends lost 0 bases and 1 base respectively, with 9 bases between them. This CDR3 region has 14 residues. Germline-derived CDR1 and CDR2 are GTSNPN and SVGIG (reference sequence). CDR3 sequence (DNA): TGTGCCTGGAGTGTAAACTTCCAGAACACTGAAGCTTTCTTT. Protein product: CAWSVNFQNTEAFF.

The chain carries TRBV6-5 and TRBJ1-6, with TRBD1 as a possible D gene (6 bases). Germline V gives CDR1 MNHEY, CDR2 SVGAGI. The V end lost 5 bases, the J end lost 7 bases, and 12 bases lay between the germline ends. The CDR3 is made up of 14 amino acids. CDR3 sequence reads: CASSEQGYNSPLHF. Written as DNA, the CDR3 is TGTGCCAGCAGTGAACAGGGTTACAATTCACCCCTCCACTTT.

The rearrangement joins TRBV11-3 to TRBJ1-1; D is unresolved. Germline V gives CDR1 SGHNT, CDR2 YENEEA. The V end was cut by 0 bases, the J end by 0 bases, with 8 bases between. The CDR3 extends over 15 amino acids. Here the CDR3 reads CASSLDQNMNTEAFF. The DNA of the CDR3 is TGTGCCAGCAGCTTAGATCAAAACATGAACACTGAAGCTTTCTTT. Complete variable domain (other parts from reference TRBV11-3 and TRBJ1-1): EAGVVQSPRYKIIEKKQPVAFWCNPISGHNTLYWYLQNLGQGPELLIRYENEEAVDDSQLPKDRFSAERLKGVDSTLKIQPAELGDSAVYLCASSLDQNMNTEAFFGQGTRLTVV.